This T cell receptor (beta chain) was documented in a study of cytomegalovirus exposure and HLA in healthy donors. Broader study findings: Later analysis associated a missense DCLRE1C variant with TCR beta V- and J-gene trimming. Common viral pathogens (according to a later analysis) appeared linked to several of the most significant clusters.

V was shortened by 3 bases and J by 5 bases, with 14 bases between the two germline ends. Germline assignment: CDR1 MNHNS and CDR2 SASEGT. The CDR3 is 15 residues long. To note about this clone: The antigen is unknown.

The study ran its PCR with 60 Vbeta and 13 Jbeta primers. The data were produced by immunoSEQ multiplex PCR, yet TCRdb's version contains in-frame clones alone and is incomplete. The repertoire holds some 54,000 clones, 73% seen once, with 3% in the top ten. The receptor was isolated from a young man in good health and CMV-seronegative. Sample: PBMCs. The chain is built from TRBV6-1 and TRBJ1-5; D call uncertain. The CDR3 loop is CASSEIRRVDQPQHF. In DNA, the CDR3 is TGTGCCAGCAGTGAGATAAGGAGGGTGGATCAGCCCCAGCATTTT.